A single sample is the source of the 6 T cell receptor beta chains below, sequenced in a study of beta chain features in type 1 diabetes. Whole-study findings and limits: TCRB CDR3s were moderately but significantly shorter in Type 1 diabetes patients in all four CD4+ subsets.

The antigens of these receptors remain unknown. cDNA synthesis used the whole RNA isolate, giving expressed TCRB sequences. The table came from immunoSEQ multiplex PCR; TCRdb's copy has only in-frame clones and leaves some out. The data hold fewer than 400,000 clones, with approximately 10% observed a single time. Sequenced: central memory CD4+ T cells from blood. The source of these receptors is a young man with type 1 diabetes.

The chain links TRBV5-1 to TRBJ2-2, with 7 nucleotides matching TRBD2. With V trimmed by 4 bases and J by 1 base, 7 bases remained unmatched. Per the germline V gene, CDR1 is SGHRS and CDR2 is YFSETQ. CDR3 size: 16 residues. CDR3 region: CASSITGTKNTGELFF. The CDR3 nucleotides read TGCGCCAGCAGCATCACCGGGACTAAGAACACCGGGGAGCTGTTTTTT.

CDR3 amino acids: CASSKSGTTVAGELFF. The CDR3 nucleotides read TGTGCCAGCAGTAAATCCGGGACTACGGTTGCCGGGGAGCTGTTTTTT. This chain connects TRBV6-6 to TRBJ2-2, with TRBD2 matching 7 bases. Trimming cost V 5 bases and J 6 bases; bases outside gene matches: 12. Germline values: CDR1 MNHNY, CDR2 SVGAGI (reference sequence). The CDR3 is made up of 16 amino acids.

The rearrangement uses TRBV4-1 and TRBJ2-3; TRBD2 matches 12 bases. CDR1 is MGHRA and CDR2 is YSYEKL in the germline V gene. J was trimmed by 0 bases and V by 3 bases; bases with no gene match: 4. This CDR3 has 17 amino acids. CDR3 sequence reads: CASSQGGLAGSTDTQYF. The CDR3 DNA reads as TGCGCCAGCAGCCAGGGCGGACTAGCGGGGAGCACAGATACGCAGTATTTT.

The chain joins TRBV14 to TRBJ1-2; the match to TRBD1 covers 8 bases. Unmatched junction bases numbered 9, after V lost 3 bases and J lost 0 bases. The CDR3 consists of 17 residues. Germline V lookup: CDR1 SGHDN, CDR2 FVKESK. The CDR3 bases are TGTGCCAGCAGCCAGGAGAGGACAGGGACAGCTAACTATGGCTACACCTTC. Its protein is CASSQERTGTANYGYTF.

This clone was counted only a few times. The J gene is TRBJ1-5, the V gene TRBV15, with a weak D call TRBD1 (6 bases). Trimming took off 5 bases at V and 8 bases at J, with 16 bases between the two ends. The germline V gene encodes CDR1 LNHNV and CDR2 YYDKDF (reference sequence). The CDR3 totals 14 residues. The chain's CDR3 is CATSPGEVFKPQHF. In DNA form, the CDR3 reads TGTGCCACCAGCCCAGGGGAAGTTTTTAAGCCCCAGCATTTT. The full variable domain, with the rest looked up from reference TRBV15 and TRBJ1-5, is DAMVIQNPRYQVTQFGKPVTLSCSQTLNHNVMYWYQQKSSQAPKLLFHYYDKDFNNEADTPDNFQSRRPNTSFCFLDIRSPGLGDTAMYLCATSPGEVFKPQHFGDGTRLSIL.

This clone was counted a few times. The genes are TRBV6-6 and TRBJ2-3; 11 bases map to TRBD2. The CDR3 contains 15 residues. The V and J ends lost 5 bases and 4 bases, in that order; junction bases with no gene match: 5. CDR1 MNHNY and CDR2 SVGAGI come from the germline V gene (reference sequence). The chain's CDR3 is CASSMLAGGADTQYF. CDR3 DNA sequence: TGTGCCAGCAGTATGCTAGCGGGGGGCGCAGATACGCAGTATTTT.